A selection of T cell receptor beta chains follows, all from one sample in a study of T-cell memory formation after mild COVID-19. TCRdb fed the 5' RACE reads into MiXCR, producing one record per CDR3 protein. The repertoire holds 550,000 to 600,000 distinct CDR3 sequences, with about 22% as singletons. The source material was PBMCs or a T cell subset sorted from them (not recorded which). These receptors all come from an adult woman who had mild COVID-19 (a few samples of this study predate the infection). Cell type and time point are not known. The CDR3 runs from the conserved cysteine through the conserved F or W. A D gene is named only where the DNA matches it firmly. Size values are once, few and many counts, or a class for expanded clones, and some rows have none.

V gene: TRBV4-3
D gene: .
J gene: TRBJ2-2
clone size: .
CDR3 protein: CASSLTDRSGELFF
CDR3 DNA: TGCGCCAGCAGCCTGACGGACCGATCAGGGGAGCTGTTTTTT

V gene: TRBV2
D gene: .
J gene: TRBJ1-5
clone size: few
CDR3 protein: CASGKGGQPQHF
CDR3 DNA: TGTGCCAGCGGGAAGGGAGGTCAGCCCCAGCATTTT

V gene: TRBV9
D gene: .
J gene: TRBJ2-5
clone size: few
CDR3 protein: CASSVTPKETQYF
CDR3 DNA: TGTGCCAGCAGCGTAACTCCGAAAGAGACCCAGTACTTC

V gene: TRBV12-3/TRBV12-4
D gene: TRBD2
J gene: TRBJ2-1
clone size: few
CDR3 protein: CASRARLAGGREQFF
CDR3 DNA: TGTGCCAGCAGGGCCCGACTAGCGGGAGGGCGTGAGCAGTTCTTC

V gene: TRBV29-1
D gene: TRBD2
J gene: TRBJ2-7
clone size: few
CDR3 protein: CSVVGLAGVAYEQYF
CDR3 DNA: TGCAGCGTTGTGGGACTAGCGGGAGTCGCCTACGAGCAGTACTTC

V gene: TRBV20-1
D gene: .
J gene: TRBJ1-5
clone size: .
CDR3 protein: CSAWDTSYSNQPQHF
CDR3 DNA: TGCAGTGCCTGGGACACTAGCTATAGCAATCAGCCCCAGCATTTT

V gene: TRBV14
D gene: TRBD2
J gene: TRBJ2-7
clone size: .
CDR3 protein: CASSQESGLGDNEQYF
CDR3 DNA: TGTGCCAGCAGCCAAGAGTCAGGACTAGGAGATAACGAGCAGTACTTC

V gene: TRBV7-9
D gene: TRBD2
J gene: TRBJ2-1
clone size: .
CDR3 protein: CASSYPLAAYQGNEQFF
CDR3 DNA: TGTGCCAGCAGCTACCCACTAGCGGCATATCAAGGCAATGAGCAGTTCTTC

V gene: TRBV30
D gene: .
J gene: TRBJ2-7
clone size: few
CDR3 protein: CAWSSGDSYEQYF
CDR3 DNA: TGTGCCTGGAGCTCAGGGGACTCCTACGAGCAGTACTTC

V gene: TRBV7-3
D gene: TRBD1
J gene: TRBJ2-7
clone size: few
CDR3 protein: CASSSDRGHEQYF
CDR3 DNA: TGTGCCAGCAGCTCGGACAGGGGACACGAGCAGTACTTC

V gene: TRBV7-2
D gene: .
J gene: TRBJ1-3
clone size: few
CDR3 protein: CASSLDGAIKGNTIYF
CDR3 DNA: TGTGCCAGCAGCTTAGATGGGGCTATTAAGGGAAACACCATATATTTT

V gene: TRBV15
D gene: .
J gene: TRBJ2-1
clone size: few
CDR3 protein: CATSRDRTGFDEQFF
CDR3 DNA: TGTGCCACCAGCAGAGACCGCACAGGGTTTGATGAGCAGTTCTTC

V gene: TRBV20-1
D gene: .
J gene: TRBJ2-5
clone size: .
CDR3 protein: CSATEAGWQETQYF
CDR3 DNA: TGCAGTGCAACAGAGGCCGGCTGGCAAGAGACCCAGTACTTC

V gene: TRBV7-8
D gene: TRBD2
J gene: TRBJ2-1
clone size: .
CDR3 protein: CAVPVGLAEGLSYNEQFF
CDR3 DNA: TGTGCCGTACCCGTTGGGCTAGCGGAGGGGTTATCCTACAATGAGCAGTTCTTC

V gene: TRBV11-2
D gene: .
J gene: TRBJ2-7
clone size: few
CDR3 protein: CASSWHSGEQYF
CDR3 DNA: TGTGCCAGCAGCTGGCACAGCGGCGAGCAGTACTTC

V gene: TRBV12-3/TRBV12-4
D gene: .
J gene: TRBJ1-2
clone size: few
CDR3 protein: CASSIRAGEGFGYTF
CDR3 DNA: TGTGCCAGCAGTATCCGGGCAGGGGAAGGCTTCGGCTACACCTTC

V gene: TRBV6-2/TRBV6-3
D gene: .
J gene: TRBJ2-7
clone size: few
CDR3 protein: CASSFDRYYEQYF
CDR3 DNA: TGTGCCAGCAGTTTCGACAGGTACTACGAGCAGTACTTC

V gene: TRBV18
D gene: .
J gene: TRBJ2-5
clone size: few
CDR3 protein: CASSSRQDQYF
CDR3 DNA: TGTGCCAGCTCATCCCGACAGGATCAGTACTTC

V gene: TRBV12-3/TRBV12-4
D gene: .
J gene: TRBJ2-7
clone size: few
CDR3 protein: CASSPRSGISDEQYF
CDR3 DNA: TGTGCCAGCAGCCCCCGATCAGGGATTAGCGACGAGCAGTACTTC

V gene: TRBV6-1
D gene: .
J gene: TRBJ2-1
clone size: few
CDR3 protein: CASSEGASALQSYNEQFF
CDR3 DNA: TGTGCCAGCAGTGAAGGGGCTAGCGCCTTGCAATCCTACAATGAGCAGTTCTTC

V gene: TRBV3-1
D gene: .
J gene: TRBJ2-3
clone size: .
CDR3 protein: CASSLGHADTQYF
CDR3 DNA: TGTGCCAGCAGCCTCGGACACGCGGATACGCAGTATTTT

V gene: TRBV12-3/TRBV12-4
D gene: .
J gene: TRBJ2-5
clone size: .
CDR3 protein: CASSWGAETQYF
CDR3 DNA: TGTGCCAGCAGTTGGGGGGCTGAGACCCAGTACTTC

V gene: TRBV3-1
D gene: TRBD1
J gene: TRBJ2-5
clone size: .
CDR3 protein: CASSQAGTGAQETQYF
CDR3 DNA: TGTGCCAGCAGCCAAGCGGGGACAGGGGCTCAAGAGACCCAGTACTTC

V gene: TRBV9
D gene: TRBD2
J gene: TRBJ2-7
clone size: .
CDR3 protein: CASSVGLAGYEQYF
CDR3 DNA: TGTGCCAGCAGCGTAGGGCTAGCGGGCTACGAGCAGTACTTC

V gene: TRBV5-1
D gene: .
J gene: TRBJ1-1
clone size: many
CDR3 protein: CASSFTGLNTEAFF
CDR3 DNA: TGTGCCAGCAGTTTTACGGGACTTAACACTGAAGCTTTCTTT

V gene: TRBV5-4
D gene: .
J gene: TRBJ2-1
clone size: few
CDR3 protein: CASSLEVPNNEQFF
CDR3 DNA: TGTGCCAGCAGCTTGGAGGTACCAAACAATGAGCAGTTCTTC

V gene: TRBV29-1
D gene: TRBD1
J gene: TRBJ1-2
clone size: .
CDR3 protein: CSAWDRANYGYTF
CDR3 DNA: TGCAGCGCTTGGGACAGAGCTAACTATGGCTACACCTTC

V gene: TRBV5-1
D gene: .
J gene: TRBJ2-5
clone size: .
CDR3 protein: CASSEGGEETQYF
CDR3 DNA: TGCGCCAGCAGCGAGGGGGGAGAGGAGACCCAGTACTTC

V gene: TRBV30
D gene: .
J gene: TRBJ2-1
clone size: few
CDR3 protein: CAWVSGAGDNEQFF
CDR3 DNA: TGTGCCTGGGTATCGGGGGCCGGGGACAATGAGCAGTTCTTC

V gene: TRBV12-3/TRBV12-4
D gene: .
J gene: TRBJ2-1
clone size: many
CDR3 protein: CASSYRSYNEQFF
CDR3 DNA: TGTGCCAGCAGTTATCGCTCCTACAATGAGCAGTTCTTC

V gene: TRBV27
D gene: .
J gene: TRBJ2-1
clone size: few
CDR3 protein: CASSPTQGNEQFF
CDR3 DNA: TGTGCCAGCAGTCCTACTCAGGGGAATGAGCAGTTCTTC

V gene: TRBV20-1
D gene: TRBD1
J gene: TRBJ2-7
clone size: .
CDR3 protein: CSARARDRGYEQYF
CDR3 DNA: TGCAGTGCTAGAGCCCGGGACAGGGGTTACGAGCAGTACTTC